These T cell receptor beta chains were read from a single sample in a study of CD8+CD57+ T cells in acquired aplastic anemia. TCRdb reprocessed the reads with MiXCR, giving one entry per CDR3 protein. This table has roughly 160,000 distinct CDR3 sequences, about two thirds appearing once. The sample consisted of sorted CD4+, CD8+, or CD8+CD57+ T cells (not recorded which) from PBMCs. These receptors came from a human donor with aplastic anemia. Each CDR3 is given without its conserved first and last residue. Fields, in order: V gene, J gene, D gene, CDR3 length, CDR3 protein. D genes are given only for firm matches.

>TRBV27|TRBJ2-7|TRBD1|13
ASSHHRGAGDEQY
>TRBV20-1|TRBJ2-7|TRBD1|9
SAPPRTGQN
>TRBV6-2/TRBV6-3|TRBJ2-2|.|14
ASISGQLSTTGELF
>TRBV25-1|TRBJ1-6|.|12
ASGDSTYNSPLH
>TRBV2|TRBJ2-3|.|12
ASRNRVIADTQY
>TRBV7-8|TRBJ1-1|.|10
ASSLFRWEAF
>TRBV9|TRBJ2-1|TRBD2|13
ASSVGVSGRLEQF
>TRBV5-1|TRBJ1-1|.|12
ASSLDLTNTEAF
>TRBV2|TRBJ1-6|TRBD1|13
ASSELGQGNSPLH
>TRBV20-1|TRBJ2-7|.|12
SARQGSGEDEQY
>TRBV6-4|TRBJ2-1|.|11
ASSERGNGEQF
>TRBV20-1|TRBJ2-1|.|11
SARAGYHNEQL
>TRBV19|TRBJ2-7|TRBD2|14
ASGEPTAGGVNEQY
>TRBV7-9|TRBJ2-1|.|13
ASSFRDWDNNEQF
>TRBV7-9|TRBJ1-5|.|13
ASSLGTGRDRPQH
>TRBV4-2|TRBJ2-1|.|12
ASSQGEGVGEQF
>TRBV20-1|TRBJ1-5|.|10
SAGAANQPQH
>TRBV20-1|TRBJ2-3|TRBD2|13
SASSSGARTDTQY
>TRBV10-1|TRBJ1-5|.|13
ASSESGGPNQPQH
>TRBV2|TRBJ1-6|.|11
AKGNFQDSPLH
>TRBV24-1|.|.|14
ATSPFAAPGVETQY
>TRBV20-1|TRBJ2-6|.|11
SARVAGANVLT
>TRBV7-9|TRBJ2-1|.|12
ASSPVPSRHEQF
>TRBV19|TRBJ1-6|TRBD1|13
ASTDRGRHNSPLH
>TRBV7-2|TRBJ1-1|.|11
ASSFRENTEAF
>TRBV4-3|TRBJ2-5|TRBD1|12
ASSQGTGEETQY
>TRBV29-1|TRBJ2-7|.|13
SVEGLRGLGYEQY
>TRBV6-4|TRBJ1-2|TRBD1|12
ASSGRPGTGDQT
>TRBV5-1|TRBJ2-7|.|11
ASSFATSYEQY
>TRBV10-3|TRBJ1-2|.|11
AIGDIPNYGYT
>TRBV2|TRBJ1-5|TRBD1|14
ASSETGGVLYQPQH
>TRBV7-2|TRBJ2-7|.|13
ASSLVGRGELEQY
>TRBV10-1|TRBJ1-5|.|11
ASSESTDQPQH
>TRBV25-1|TRBJ2-3|.|9
ASAHTDTQY
>TRBV6-1|TRBJ2-5|.|15
ASLGSGGHPGLGTQY
>TRBV29-1|TRBJ1-2|.|7
SVAEGYT
>TRBV19|TRBJ2-1|TRBD1|13
ASRQIGTGVDEQF
>TRBV5-8|TRBJ2-7|.|12
ASSLLEGGYEQY
>TRBV6-5|TRBJ1-5|.|11
ASSGQEYQPQH
>TRBV20-1|TRBJ2-1|TRBD1|11
SARATGTDEQF
>TRBV7-9|TRBJ1-2|TRBD1|12
ASSTGQGTYGYT
>TRBV6-1|TRBJ1-3|TRBD1|13
ASSVNRGSGNTIY
>TRBV20-1|TRBJ1-1|.|13
SASSESGERTEAF
>TRBV20-1|TRBJ2-7|TRBD2|14
SARRTSGGAPYEQY
>TRBV12-3/TRBV12-4|TRBJ2-5|.|11
ASSSGLEETQY
>TRBV2|TRBJ1-1|TRBD1|15
ASSEVGAGGRGTEAF
>TRBV20-1|TRBJ1-5|.|14
SASAGWASSNQPQH
>TRBV10-2|TRBJ2-7|TRBD2|12
ATRPLTGGQEQY
>TRBV2|TRBJ2-2|.|11
ASSEIQTGELF
>TRBV20-1|TRBJ2-3|.|11
SARVGGRDTQY
>TRBV19|TRBJ2-7|TRBD1|13
ASSPNPGTGYEQY
>TRBV2|TRBJ1-1|.|11
ASSELPNTEAF
>TRBV20-1|TRBJ2-1|.|11
SADRGSPNEQF
>TRBV7-3|TRBJ2-7|.|13
ASSLMGGQPYEQY
>TRBV20-1|TRBJ2-3|.|6
STDTQY
>TRBV2|TRBJ2-1|.|13
ASSEYGGGAGEQF